Below are 3 T cell receptor beta chains sequenced from a single sample in a study of CD8 T cell repertoires and HIV-1 epitope variants. The table came from immunoSEQ multiplex PCR; TCRdb's copy has only in-frame clones and leaves some out. Of roughly 6,800 clones listed, 50% to 70% are singletons. Their target antigens are unknown. Sequenced sample: cultured CD8+ T cells derived from PBMCs. These receptors all stem from a male donor with HIV.

In this sample, this clone turned up a few times. The chain recombines TRBV30 with TRBJ1-2; D uncertain. The CDR3 is made up of 13 amino acids. Germline V gives CDR1 GTSNPN, CDR2 SVGIG (reference sequence). V dropped 0 bases and J dropped 6 bases, with 11 bases sitting between them. CDR3 in DNA: TGTGCCTGGAGTGTAGTTGAGAGAAATGGCTACACCTTC. It is translated as CAWSVVERNGYTF.

This chain links TRBV7-3 with TRBJ2-2, with D possibly being TRBD1 or TRBD2 (6 bases each). Germline V lookup: CDR1 SGHTA, CDR2 FQGTGA. V was cut by 1 base and J by 3 bases, with 12 bases left in between. The CDR3 consists of 16 residues. The DNA of the CDR3 is TGTGCCAGCAGCTTAAGTGGGGGGCTCGACACCGGGGAGCTGTTTTTT. This gives the protein CASSLSGGLDTGELFF.

This clone has just one count. The V gene is TRBV5-1, the J gene TRBJ2-3; D may be TRBD2 (6 bases). V lost 0 bases and J 0 bases, leaving 11 bases between the germline ends. The CDR3 extends over 16 amino acids. Germline assignment: CDR1 SGHRS and CDR2 YFSETQ. The CDR3 DNA is TGCGCCAGCAGCTTGGAGGGGAGGTCTAGCACAGATACGCAGTATTTT. It specifies CASSLEGRSSTDTQYF.